This paragraph covers one TCR beta chain sequence. Its antigen is not identified. The entry originates in a study of T cells after yellow fever vaccination. Study summary: Fractions containing few cells were prepared with SMART-Seq v4 Ultra Low Input. General study points: Though weaker, the secondary response peaked faster, on day 5 versus 15.

TCRdb fed the 5' RACE reads into MiXCR, producing one record per CDR3 protein. The sample includes about 300,000 distinct CDR3 sequences, around 9.3% of them seen just once. CDR3 length: 15 residues. The chain carries TRBV21-1 and TRBJ1-1. TRBV21-1 is a known pseudogene. The sequenced sample was CD4+ T cells sorted from PBMCs, obtained 5 days after the yellow fever booster vaccination. The source is a man younger than 30 who received the YFV17D yellow fever vaccine. The CDR3 nucleotides read TGTGCCAGCAGCAAAGTCGGCAGACATGGTACTGAAGCTTTCTTT. This codes for CASSKVGRHGTEAFF.